This record concerns one T cell receptor (beta chain) sequence. Its antigen is unidentified. The entry originates in a study of T cell responses to AZD1222 COVID-19 vaccine. Study-wide background: Second-dose groups at about 4 or about 12 weeks were pooled.

Assay: immunoSEQ multiplex PCR; the TCRdb copy retains only in-frame clones and omits some. This table has fewer than 150,000 clones, 85% to 95% appearing once. The CDR3 is made up of 16 amino acids. Germline CDR1 SGHTA, CDR2 FQGNSA. The germline V and J ends were trimmed by 0 bases and 4 bases, with 15 bases remaining between them. Study-level results: Spike-specific TCR breadth and depth rose after two AZD1222 doses. At 160-218 and 743-854, vaccine-associated CD4 TCRs were dominant, and they spanned spike. Repertoires were obtained only post-peak T cell response.

The material was peripheral blood, obtained on day 0 of AZD1222 vaccination. The chain couples TRBV7-2 to TRBJ2-5, with D perhaps matching TRBD2 (6 bases). The clonotype comes from an adult in good health. The CDR3 is CASSLAGGTTRETQYF. The CDR3 nucleotides are TGTGCCAGCAGCTTAGCTGGCGGGACCACCCGAGAGACCCAGTACTTC.